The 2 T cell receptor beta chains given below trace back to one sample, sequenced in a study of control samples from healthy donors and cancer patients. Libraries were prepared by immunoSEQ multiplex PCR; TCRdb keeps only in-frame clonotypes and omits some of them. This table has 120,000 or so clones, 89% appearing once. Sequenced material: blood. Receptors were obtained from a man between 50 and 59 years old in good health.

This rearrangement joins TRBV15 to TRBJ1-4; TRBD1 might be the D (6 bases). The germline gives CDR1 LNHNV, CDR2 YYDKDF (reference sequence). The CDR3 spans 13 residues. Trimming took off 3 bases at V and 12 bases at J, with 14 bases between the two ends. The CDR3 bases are TGTGCCACCAGCAGGGAAGGGACATTGGAACTGTTTTTT. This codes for CATSREGTLELFF.

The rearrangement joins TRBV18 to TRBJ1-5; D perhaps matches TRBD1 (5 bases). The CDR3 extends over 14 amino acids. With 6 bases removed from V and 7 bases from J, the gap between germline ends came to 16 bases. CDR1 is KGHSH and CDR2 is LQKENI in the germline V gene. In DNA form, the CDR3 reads TGTGCCAGCTCCCCCCTTAGGGGTATCCAGCCCCAGCATTTT. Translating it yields CASSPLRGIQPQHF.